A selection of T cell receptor beta chains follows, all from one sample in a study of PD-1 blockade in classical Hodgkin lymphoma. Repertoires were generated with immunoSEQ multiplex PCR, while TCRdb's copy carries only in-frame clones and drops some. The data show approximately 150,000 clones, with just under 80% seen just once and 7.5% to 10% held by the top ten. The sequenced sample was peripheral blood mononuclear cells (PBMCs), obtained before the second cycle of nivolumab. The receptors stem from a human donor with classical Hodgkin lymphoma. CDR3s include the opening cysteine and the closing phenylalanine or tryptophan. A D gene is named only where the DNA matches it firmly. Clone size is given for some rows only: seen once, a few or many times, or a class if the clone is expanded.

clone_size: many
v_call: TRBV6-6
d_call: -
j_call: TRBJ1-1
cdr3_aa: CASMKNTEAFF
cdr3_nt: TGTGCCAGCATGAAGAACACTGAAGCTTTCTTT

clone_size: -
v_call: TRBV28
d_call: TRBD1
j_call: TRBJ2-7
cdr3_aa: CASSLLTGGDEQYF
cdr3_nt: TGTGCCAGCAGTTTACTAACAGGGGGCGACGAGCAGTACTTC

clone_size: -
v_call: TRBV6-1
d_call: -
j_call: TRBJ1-5
cdr3_aa: CASRPSNQPQHF
cdr3_nt: TGTGCCAGCAGGCCTAGCAATCAGCCCCAGCATTTT

clone_size: -
v_call: TRBV28
d_call: TRBD1
j_call: TRBJ1-5
cdr3_aa: CASRLDRDPRPQHF
cdr3_nt: TGTGCCAGCAGGCTGGACAGGGACCCACGGCCCCAGCATTTT

clone_size: few
v_call: TRBV7-8
d_call: -
j_call: TRBJ1-6
cdr3_aa: CASSFTLNSYSPLHF
cdr3_nt: TGTGCCAGCAGCTTCACCCTCAATTCATATTCACCCCTCCACTTT

clone_size: -
v_call: TRBV15
d_call: -
j_call: TRBJ1-5
cdr3_aa: CATSRPRGRGRYSNQPQHF
cdr3_nt: TGTGCCACCAGCAGACCCCGGGGGAGAGGCAGGTATAGCAATCAGCCCCAGCATTTT

clone_size: -
v_call: TRBV6-5
d_call: TRBD1
j_call: TRBJ2-7
cdr3_aa: CASSLLGTGSYEQYF
cdr3_nt: TGTGCCAGCAGCCTTCTCGGGACAGGGTCCTACGAGCAGTACTTC

clone_size: -
v_call: TRBV6-5
d_call: TRBD2
j_call: TRBJ2-1
cdr3_aa: CASRLAGENEQFF
cdr3_nt: TGTGCCAGCAGGCTAGCGGGAGAGAATGAGCAGTTCTTC

clone_size: -
v_call: TRBV5-4
d_call: TRBD1
j_call: TRBJ2-5
cdr3_aa: CASSFDREETQYF
cdr3_nt: TGTGCCAGCAGCTTTGACAGGGAAGAGACCCAGTACTTC

clone_size: -
v_call: TRBV5-4
d_call: TRBD2
j_call: TRBJ2-1
cdr3_aa: CASSLGLAAYNEQFF
cdr3_nt: TGTGCCAGCAGCTTGGGCCTAGCGGCCTACAATGAGCAGTTCTTC

clone_size: -
v_call: TRBV7-2
d_call: TRBD2
j_call: TRBJ2-7
cdr3_aa: CASSLETSGRARREQYF
cdr3_nt: TGTGCCAGCAGCTTAGAGACTAGCGGGAGGGCCCGTCGCGAGCAGTACTTC

clone_size: -
v_call: TRBV5-5
d_call: -
j_call: TRBJ1-3
cdr3_aa: CASTKPGNTIYF
cdr3_nt: TGTGCCAGCACCAAACCTGGAAACACCATATATTTT

clone_size: -
v_call: TRBV27
d_call: TRBD2
j_call: TRBJ2-3
cdr3_aa: CASSLPTSGGNLGTDTQYF
cdr3_nt: TGTGCCAGCAGTTTGCCTACTAGCGGGGGAAACCTGGGCACAGATACGCAGTATTTT

clone_size: -
v_call: TRBV16
d_call: -
j_call: TRBJ2-1
cdr3_aa: CASSQFDNEQFF
cdr3_nt: TGTGCCAGCAGCCAATTTGACAATGAGCAGTTCTTC

clone_size: once
v_call: TRBV29-1
d_call: -
j_call: TRBJ2-7
cdr3_aa: CSASGGENLDEQYF
cdr3_nt: TGCAGCGCCTCAGGGGGGGAAAATTTAGACGAGCAGTACTTC